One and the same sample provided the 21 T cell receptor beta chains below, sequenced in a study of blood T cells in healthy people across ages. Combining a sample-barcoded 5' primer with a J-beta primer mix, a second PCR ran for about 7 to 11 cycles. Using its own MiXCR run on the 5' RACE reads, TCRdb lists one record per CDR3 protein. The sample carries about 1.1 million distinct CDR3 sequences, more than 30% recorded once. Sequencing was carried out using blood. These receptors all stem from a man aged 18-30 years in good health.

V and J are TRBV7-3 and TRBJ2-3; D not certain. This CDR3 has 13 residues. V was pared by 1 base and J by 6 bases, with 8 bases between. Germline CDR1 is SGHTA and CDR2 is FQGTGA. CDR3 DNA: TGTGCCAGCAGCTTAAGCTTCAGGGATACGCAGTATTTT. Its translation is CASSLSFRDTQYF.

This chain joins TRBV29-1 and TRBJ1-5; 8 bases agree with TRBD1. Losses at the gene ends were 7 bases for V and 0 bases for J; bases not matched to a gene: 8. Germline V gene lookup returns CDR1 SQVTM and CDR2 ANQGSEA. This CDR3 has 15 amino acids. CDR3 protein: CSARTGTYSNQPQHF. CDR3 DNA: TGCAGCGCTAGGACAGGGACTTATAGCAATCAGCCCCAGCATTTT.

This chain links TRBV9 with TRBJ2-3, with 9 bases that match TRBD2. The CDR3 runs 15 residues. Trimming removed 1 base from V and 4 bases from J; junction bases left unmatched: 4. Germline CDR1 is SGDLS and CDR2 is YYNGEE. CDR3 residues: CASSVTGTSPDTQYF. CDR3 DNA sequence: TGTGCCAGCAGCGTAACCGGGACTAGCCCAGATACGCAGTATTTT.

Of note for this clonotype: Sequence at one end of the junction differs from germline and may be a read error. The CDR3 sequence: CSASPGAGHNGQFF. As DNA, the CDR3 is TGCAGTGCTAGTCCCGGGGCCGGGCACAATGGGCAGTTCTTC. The chain is built from TRBV20-1 and TRBJ2-1; perhaps D is TRBD1 or TRBD2 (5 bases each). Germline V gene sequence: CDR1 DFQATT, CDR2 SNEGSKA (reference sequence). The CDR3 extends over 14 amino acids.

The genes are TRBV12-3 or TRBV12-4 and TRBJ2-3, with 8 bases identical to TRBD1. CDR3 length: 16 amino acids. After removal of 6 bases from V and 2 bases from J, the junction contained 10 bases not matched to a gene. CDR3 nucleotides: TGTGCCAGCAGCCCTCAGGACAGGGTGTACACAGATACGCAGTATTTT. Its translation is CASSPQDRVYTDTQYF.

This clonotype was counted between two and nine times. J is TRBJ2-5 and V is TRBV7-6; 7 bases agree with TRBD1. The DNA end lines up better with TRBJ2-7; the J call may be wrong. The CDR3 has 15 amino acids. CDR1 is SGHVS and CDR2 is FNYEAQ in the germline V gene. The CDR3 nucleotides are TGTGCCAGCAGCTTAGGCGTCACAGGGGTTTACGAGCAGTACTTC. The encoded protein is CASSLGVTGVYEQYF.

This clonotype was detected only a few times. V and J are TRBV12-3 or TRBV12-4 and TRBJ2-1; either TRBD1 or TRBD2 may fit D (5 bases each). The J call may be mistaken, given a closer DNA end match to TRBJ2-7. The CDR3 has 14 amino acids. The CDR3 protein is CAVVGAGSYNEQYF. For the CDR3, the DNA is TGTGCGGTGGTCGGGGCAGGGTCCTACAATGAGCAGTACTTC.

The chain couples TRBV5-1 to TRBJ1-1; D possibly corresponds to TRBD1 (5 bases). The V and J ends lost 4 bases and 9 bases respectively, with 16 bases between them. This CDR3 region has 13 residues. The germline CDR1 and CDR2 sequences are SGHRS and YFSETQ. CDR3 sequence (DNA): TGCGCCAGCAGCCGAGTGGGCCAGGGCCAAGCTTTCTTT. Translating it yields CASSRVGQGQAFF.

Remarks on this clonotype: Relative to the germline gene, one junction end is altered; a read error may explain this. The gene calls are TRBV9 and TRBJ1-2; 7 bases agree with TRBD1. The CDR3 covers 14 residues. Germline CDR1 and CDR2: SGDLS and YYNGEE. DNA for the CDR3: TGTGCCAGCAGCGTAGCAGGGGGGGACTATGGCCACACCTTC. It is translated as CASSVAGGDYGHTF.

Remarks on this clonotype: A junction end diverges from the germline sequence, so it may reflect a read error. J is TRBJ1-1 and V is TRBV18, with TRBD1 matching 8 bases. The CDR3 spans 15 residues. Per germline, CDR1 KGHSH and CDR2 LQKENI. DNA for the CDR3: TGTGCCAGCTCACCAGGGGACAGGCTGAACGCTGAAGCTTTCTTT. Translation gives CASSPGDRLNAEAFF.

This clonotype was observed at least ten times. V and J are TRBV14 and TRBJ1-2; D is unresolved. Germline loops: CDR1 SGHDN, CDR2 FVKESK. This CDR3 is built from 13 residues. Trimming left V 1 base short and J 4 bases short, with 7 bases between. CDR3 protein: CASSQGGAYGYTF. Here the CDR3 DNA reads TGTGCCAGCAGCCAAGGCGGAGCCTATGGCTACACCTTC.

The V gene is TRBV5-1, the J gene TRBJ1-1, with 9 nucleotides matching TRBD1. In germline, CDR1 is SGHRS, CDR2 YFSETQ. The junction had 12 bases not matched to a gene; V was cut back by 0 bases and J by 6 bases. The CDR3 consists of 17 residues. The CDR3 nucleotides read TGCGCCAGCAGCTTGGCCTCGGGACAGGGTTGGGAACCTGAAGCTTTCTTT. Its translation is CASSLASGQGWEPEAFF.

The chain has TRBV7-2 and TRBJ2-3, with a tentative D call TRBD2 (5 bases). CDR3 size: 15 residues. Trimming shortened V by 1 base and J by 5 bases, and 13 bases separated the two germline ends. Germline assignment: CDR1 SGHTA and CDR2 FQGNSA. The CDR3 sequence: CASSLVVAHGDTQYF. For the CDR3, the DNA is TGTGCCAGCAGCTTAGTTGTAGCGCATGGAGATACGCAGTATTTT. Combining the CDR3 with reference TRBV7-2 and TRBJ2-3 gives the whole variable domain GAGVSQSPSNKVTEKGKDVELRCDPISGHTALYWYRQSLGQGLEFLIYFQGNSAPDKSGLPSDRFSAERTGGSVSTLTIQRTQQEDSAVYLCASSLVVAHGDTQYFGPGTRLTVL.

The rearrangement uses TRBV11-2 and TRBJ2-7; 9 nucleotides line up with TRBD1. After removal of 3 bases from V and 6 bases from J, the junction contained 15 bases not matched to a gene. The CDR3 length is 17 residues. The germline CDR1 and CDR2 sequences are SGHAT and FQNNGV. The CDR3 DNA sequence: TGTGCCAGCAGCTTGGTCGACACACTAGGGACAGGGTCCGAGCAGTACTTC. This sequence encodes CASSLVDTLGTGSEQYF.

The CDR3 DNA sequence: TGCGCCAGCAGCCTAACCGTACAGGTCTTCTATGGCTACACCTTC. It is translated as CASSLTVQVFYGYTF. The chain is built from TRBV4-3 and TRBJ1-2; perhaps TRBD1 as D (5 bases). Per the germline V gene, CDR1 is LGHNA and CDR2 is YSLEER. V gave up 4 bases and J gave up 4 bases, with 16 bases separating them. The CDR3 has 15 residues.

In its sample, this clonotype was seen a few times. The CDR3 loop is CASRYMDRGPYGYTF. DNA of the CDR3: TGTGCCAGCAGATACATGGACAGGGGACCCTATGGCTACACCTTC. The rearrangement joins TRBV6-5 to TRBJ1-2, with TRBD1 matching 9 bases. This CDR3 has 15 residues. Trimming cost V 6 bases and J 4 bases; bases outside gene matches: 9. Germline assignment: CDR1 MNHEY and CDR2 SVGAGI.

The CDR3 DNA reads as TGTGCCACCGGGGACATTTCCAACGTGGAGCAGTACTTC. Amino acids: CATGDISNVEQYF. J is TRBJ2-7 and V is TRBV27; maybe TRBD1 (6 bases). Per germline, CDR1 MNHEY and CDR2 SMNVEV (reference sequence). Trimming pared 10 bases from V and 7 bases from J, leaving 20 bases between. CDR3 length: 13 amino acids.

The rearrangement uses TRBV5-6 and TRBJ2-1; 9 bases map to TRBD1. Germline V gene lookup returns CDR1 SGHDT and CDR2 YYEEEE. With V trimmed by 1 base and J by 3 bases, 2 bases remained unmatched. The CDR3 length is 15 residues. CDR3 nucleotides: TGTGCCAGCAGCTTGTGGGACAGGGACTACAATGAGCAGTTCTTC. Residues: CASSLWDRDYNEQFF.

DNA for the CDR3: TGCGCCAGCAGCTTCACGGACGCGGACACTGAAGCTTTCTTT. This codes for CASSFTDADTEAFF. The chain recombines TRBV5-1 with TRBJ1-1; no clear D. The V and J ends lost 2 bases and 3 bases respectively, with 11 bases between them. Germline CDR1 reads SGHRS; CDR2 reads YFSETQ. The CDR3 has 14 amino acids.

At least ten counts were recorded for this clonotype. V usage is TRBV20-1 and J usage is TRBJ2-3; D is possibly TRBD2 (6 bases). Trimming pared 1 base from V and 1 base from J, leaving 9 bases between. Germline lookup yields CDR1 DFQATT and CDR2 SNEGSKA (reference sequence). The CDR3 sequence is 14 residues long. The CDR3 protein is CSARGLEGTDTQYF. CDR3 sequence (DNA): TGCAGTGCTAGAGGACTAGAGGGCACAGATACGCAGTATTTT.

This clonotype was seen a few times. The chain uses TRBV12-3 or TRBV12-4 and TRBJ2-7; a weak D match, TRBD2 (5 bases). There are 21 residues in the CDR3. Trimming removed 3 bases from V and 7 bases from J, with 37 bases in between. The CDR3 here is CASSFLVGETRESRSYNEQYF. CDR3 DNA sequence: TGTGCCAGCAGTTTCTTGGTTGGGGAGACACGTGAGTCAAGATCCTACAATGAGCAGTACTTC.